The rows below give T cell receptor beta chains drawn from one sample of a study of Ad26.COV2.S vaccination and SARS-CoV-2 variants. Only in-frame clones appear in the TCRdb table, and some are missing; sequencing was by immunoSEQ multiplex PCR. The sample includes just under 250,000 clones, roughly 90% seen only once; the top ten take around a tenth. Sequenced material: peripheral blood, taken in a trial of Ad26.COV2.S vaccine versus placebo. The receptor source for this set is a person aged 18-65 years who received the Ad26.COV2.S COVID-19 vaccine or a placebo. The CDR3 runs from the conserved cysteine through the conserved F or W. A D gene is named only where the DNA matches it firmly. Clone sizes are given selectively: once, few, many, or a class where the clone is expanded.

V,J,size,D,DNA,CDR3
TRBV5-4,TRBJ2-5,NA,NA,TGTGCCAGCAGCTTTCAGGGCCCCCGGGAGACCCAGTACTTC,CASSFQGPRETQYF
TRBV7-2,TRBJ2-3,NA,NA,TGTGCCAGCAGCTTAGTTTGGAGTGATACGCAGTATTTT,CASSLVWSDTQYF
TRBV7-9,TRBJ2-7,NA,TRBD2,TGTGCCAGCAGCCCAAGCCCCCCCGGACTAGCGCGTTCCTACGAGCAGTACTTC,CASSPSPPGLARSYEQYF
TRBV29-1,TRBJ1-5,NA,NA,NA,CSVEASSAALKIPESETNQPQHF
TRBV6-2/TRBV6-3,TRBJ1-1,NA,NA,TGTGCCAGCAGTTACAAGGGCACTGAAGCTTTCTTT,CASSYKGTEAFF
TRBV7-7,TRBJ2-5,once,NA,TGTGCTAGCAGCTTAGGCACCTACGAAGAGACCCAGTACTTC,CASSLGTYEETQYF
TRBV5-5,TRBJ1-6,NA,NA,TGTGCCAGCAGCTTGATGGGGGGCGAATCACCCCTCCACTTT,CASSLMGGESPLHF
TRBV10-3,TRBJ1-4,NA,NA,TGTGCCATCAGTGGGGCCATTAATGAAAAACTGTTTTTT,CAISGAINEKLFF
TRBV9,TRBJ2-3,NA,TRBD2,TGTGCCAGCGCAGGGGTGGCGGGAGGGCCGCCGGATACGCAGTATTTT,CASAGVAGGPPDTQYF
TRBV7-2,TRBJ2-3,once,NA,TGTGCCAGCAGCTCCGGGGTAGGTCACACAGATACGCAGTATTTT,CASSSGVGHTDTQYF
TRBV19,TRBJ2-1,NA,TRBD2,TGTGCCAGTAGTATCCAAGGACTAGCGGGGGGAAGCAATGAGCAGTTCTTC,CASSIQGLAGGSNEQFF
TRBV27,TRBJ2-7,NA,TRBD1,TGTGCCAGCAGTTTTGCCGACAGGGTGGAGCAGTACTTC,CASSFADRVEQYF
TRBV14,TRBJ2-1,NA,NA,TGTGCCAGCAGCCAGACCGGGACACCAACGGGCAATGAGCAGTTCTTC,CASSQTGTPTGNEQFF
TRBV5-5,TRBJ2-7,NA,NA,TGTGCCAGCAGCCCGGGGACCTACTCCTACGAGCAGTACTTC,CASSPGTYSYEQYF
TRBV5-5,TRBJ2-1,NA,TRBD1,TGTGCCAGCAGCCCTGGTGGGACAGGCTACAATGAGCAGTTCTTC,CASSPGGTGYNEQFF
TRBV2,TRBJ1-2,NA,NA,TGTGCCAGCAATGAAGGGGCCATTTATGGCTACACCTTC,CASNEGAIYGYTF
TRBV6-5,TRBJ2-1,NA,NA,TGTGCCAGCAGCGAGGGGGACTTCCCATACAATGAGCAGTTCTTC,CASSEGDFPYNEQFF
TRBV24-1,TRBJ1-2,NA,NA,TGTGCCACCAGTGATTTACCTCTCTCTGGCTACACCTTC,CATSDLPLSGYTF
TRBV11-2,TRBJ2-7,NA,TRBD2,TGTGCCAGCAGCTTAGATTCCGGTCTAGCGGGATCCTACGAGCAGTACTTC,CASSLDSGLAGSYEQYF
TRBV29-1,TRBJ2-1,once,TRBD2,TGCAGCGCGACCCTAGCGGGTTACAATGAGCAGTTCTTC,CSATLAGYNEQFF
TRBV7-3,TRBJ2-3,NA,NA,TGTGCCAGCAGCTCCCTTCCCGGATACAGCACAGATACGCAGTATTTT,CASSSLPGYSTDTQYF
TRBV10-1,TRBJ1-3,few,TRBD1,TGCGCCAGCAGCCCGGACAGGCGAGCTGGAAACACCATATATTTT,CASSPDRRAGNTIYF
TRBV19,TRBJ2-7,once,NA,TGTGCCAGTAGTATTTCCTCCGGGACCCTCCAGGCGCAGTACTTC,CASSISSGTLQAQYF
TRBV13,TRBJ1-2,NA,NA,TGTGCCAGCAGCTTAGACCGGGGCTATGGCTACACCTTC,CASSLDRGYGYTF
TRBV28,TRBJ1-5,few,NA,TGTGCCAGCAGTTTGGCCAATCAGCCCCAGCATTTT,CASSLANQPQHF
TRBV6-2/TRBV6-3,TRBJ2-1,NA,TRBD2,TGTGCCAGCAGTTACTCACTAGCGGGCATAAGCTCCTACAATGAGCAGTTCTTC,CASSYSLAGISSYNEQFF
TRBV19,TRBJ1-2,NA,TRBD1,TGTGCCAGTAGTCCGGACAGGGGGGAGTATGGCTACACCTTC,CASSPDRGEYGYTF